This T cell receptor beta chain was retrieved from a study of OX40 agonist ivuxolimab in advanced cancers. Study-wide context: Hepatocellular carcinoma, melanoma, renal cell or head and neck cancer was diagnosed in the dose-escalation patients.

Germline lookup yields CDR1 LNHDA and CDR2 SQIVND (reference sequence). Trimming cost V 4 bases and J 7 bases; bases outside gene matches: 2. CDR3 length equals 14 residues. Data came from immunoSEQ multiplex PCR; TCRdb stores just in-frame clones and leaves some out. The sample gives around 70,000 clones, roughly 89% of which show up once; approximately 10% is in the top ten. This clone turned up a few times. The chain carries TRBV19 and TRBJ2-1; 12 nucleotides line up with TRBD2. The clonotype comes from an adult with an advanced solid tumor such as melanoma, head and neck, liver or kidney cancer. The sequences come from CD4+ or CD8+ T cells sorted from blood, collected in a trial of the OX40 agonist ivuxolimab. This CDR3 reads CASSTLAGGNEQFF. The CDR3 DNA is TGTGCCAGTAGTACCCTAGCGGGGGGGAATGAGCAGTTCTTC.